The source of this T cell receptor (beta chain) is a study of blood T cells in healthy people across ages. The CDR3 contains 16 residues. Germline V gene data show CDR1 as SEHNR and CDR2 as FQNEAQ (reference sequence). The ends lost 5 bases at V and 4 bases at J; junction bases unmatched: 11. A J-beta primer mix and a sample-barcoded 5' primer were used in a second PCR of about 7 to 12 cycles. TCRdb independently ran MiXCR on the 5' RACE reads; one entry per CDR3 protein. The repertoire holds 550,000 to 750,000 distinct CDR3 sequences, with under 25% as singletons. This clonotype has at least ten counts.

The TCR was taken from an older man in good health. Sequenced: blood. The V gene is TRBV7-9, the J gene TRBJ2-7; 10 bases line up with TRBD2. CDR3 in amino acids: CASSPHGTSAKYEQYF. The CDR3 DNA reads TGTGCCAGCAGCCCCCATGGGACTAGCGCTAAGTACGAGCAGTACTTC.